Listed below are T cell receptor beta chains from one sample, sequenced in a study of PD-1 blockade in classical Hodgkin lymphoma. TCRdb's table, derived via immunoSEQ multiplex PCR, lists solely in-frame clones and lacks some. This repertoire shows about 25,000 clones, approximately 95% found once; its top ten account for about 3.9%. What was sequenced was peripheral blood mononuclear cells (PBMCs). These receptors came from a human donor with classical Hodgkin lymphoma. The CDR3 runs from the conserved cysteine through the conserved F or W. The order of the fields is V gene, clone size, CDR3 protein. Clone size is shown for a subset of rows, as once, few, many or a class of expanded clone.

v_call: TRBV9; clone_size: once; cdr3_aa: CAPNRRGDYNEQFF
v_call: TRBV6-5; clone_size: .; cdr3_aa: CASGQGFAGELFF
v_call: TRBV10-3; clone_size: .; cdr3_aa: CAITSSGIGGNEQFF
v_call: TRBV11-2; clone_size: .; cdr3_aa: CASLSGGGEQFF
v_call: TRBV7-9; clone_size: .; cdr3_aa: CASSPDRSQTPLHF
v_call: TRBV2; clone_size: once; cdr3_aa: CASSQETGIHEQYF
v_call: TRBV6-5; clone_size: .; cdr3_aa: CASRILQGAEAFF
v_call: TRBV27; clone_size: few; cdr3_aa: CASSRGGNTYEQYF
v_call: TRBV2; clone_size: .; cdr3_aa: CASSDRGRNYGYTF
v_call: TRBV5-5; clone_size: .; cdr3_aa: CASSLQVGGFPYEQYF
v_call: TRBV9; clone_size: .; cdr3_aa: CASSVSNRGGEKLFF
v_call: TRBV11-1; clone_size: .; cdr3_aa: CASSSEHGGHLRQYF
v_call: TRBV9; clone_size: .; cdr3_aa: CASSMRGLHNNEQFF
v_call: TRBV2; clone_size: .; cdr3_aa: CASSEASGSHEQFF
v_call: TRBV7-2; clone_size: .; cdr3_aa: CASSLEPTKSGTQYF
v_call: TRBV5-1; clone_size: .; cdr3_aa: CASSFDRDQEYEQYF
v_call: TRBV9; clone_size: .; cdr3_aa: CASSVLGGSEQYF
v_call: TRBV5-4; clone_size: .; cdr3_aa: CASSLGLGYTF
v_call: TRBV28; clone_size: .; cdr3_aa: CASSLGPPGPSTDTQYF
v_call: TRBV6-5; clone_size: .; cdr3_aa: CASSYKAGTGGYEQYF
v_call: TRBV11-1; clone_size: .; cdr3_aa: CASSEGQGVTEAFF
v_call: TRBV7-6; clone_size: .; cdr3_aa: CASSQSVGEQFF
v_call: TRBV27; clone_size: .; cdr3_aa: CASSLGVGHQETQYF
v_call: TRBV2; clone_size: .; cdr3_aa: CASSESGPADTQYF
v_call: TRBV4-3; clone_size: .; cdr3_aa: CASSRVVETFSYNEQFF
v_call: TRBV28; clone_size: .; cdr3_aa: CASSLTHNEQFF
v_call: TRBV11-3; clone_size: .; cdr3_aa: CASSLGGPSGANVLTF
v_call: TRBV5-4; clone_size: .; cdr3_aa: CASTLGGRSNYGYTF
v_call: TRBV6-5; clone_size: .; cdr3_aa: CASSYGTSSTQYF
v_call: TRBV6-6; clone_size: .; cdr3_aa: CASSPGLAVQETQYF
v_call: TRBV6-5; clone_size: .; cdr3_aa: CASSNGLANTGELFF
v_call: TRBV19; clone_size: .; cdr3_aa: CASSIIAGVNQPQHF
v_call: TRBV5-1; clone_size: .; cdr3_aa: CASSLGHDQPQHF
v_call: TRBV2; clone_size: .; cdr3_aa: CASRRGLETGELFF
v_call: TRBV18; clone_size: .; cdr3_aa: CASSPPPAGIPIVLGELFF
v_call: TRBV9; clone_size: .; cdr3_aa: CASSPRQGNTEAFF
v_call: TRBV7-8; clone_size: .; cdr3_aa: CASSPRGAKNIQYF
v_call: TRBV5-1; clone_size: .; cdr3_aa: CASNFGGRDEKLFF
v_call: TRBV5-4; clone_size: once; cdr3_aa: CASSPGLAGAGYEQYF
v_call: TRBV6-6; clone_size: .; cdr3_aa: CATRLYANTGELFF
v_call: TRBV7-2; clone_size: .; cdr3_aa: CASSLVGQANQPQHF
v_call: TRBV28; clone_size: .; cdr3_aa: CASSLWTSGGPAYNEQFF
v_call: TRBV19; clone_size: .; cdr3_aa: CASNVPSLGEKLFF
v_call: TRBV9; clone_size: .; cdr3_aa: CASSVGGLAGGPSYEQYF
v_call: TRBV7-9; clone_size: .; cdr3_aa: CASSGGDSEKLFF
v_call: TRBV30; clone_size: .; cdr3_aa: CAWSGTQPYNEQFF
v_call: TRBV19; clone_size: .; cdr3_aa: CASSSRGPPNTGELFF
v_call: TRBV25-1; clone_size: once; cdr3_aa: CASSGSDRFNSPLHF
v_call: TRBV28; clone_size: .; cdr3_aa: CASSLYTLSQRHTGELFF
v_call: TRBV7-9; clone_size: .; cdr3_aa: CASSLDIGLRTDTQYF
v_call: TRBV5-1; clone_size: .; cdr3_aa: CASSFGTGQETQYF
v_call: TRBV4-1; clone_size: .; cdr3_aa: CASSLLGVAKNIQYF
v_call: TRBV6-6; clone_size: .; cdr3_aa: CASSYSGGNNEKLFF
v_call: TRBV27; clone_size: .; cdr3_aa: CASSYPGGYEQFF
v_call: TRBV9; clone_size: .; cdr3_aa: CASSSSGTGNTIYF
v_call: TRBV4-2; clone_size: .; cdr3_aa: CASSQDDGGGQPQHF
v_call: TRBV25-1; clone_size: few; cdr3_aa: CASSPTTGWGTQYF
v_call: TRBV6-5; clone_size: once; cdr3_aa: CASLRQAGVGTEAFF